Sequencing of this TCR beta chain was carried out in a study of control samples from healthy donors and cancer patients (dated by TCRdb to 2019 to 2021). The library was prepared using the immunoSEQ multiplex PCR assay. The source is immuneACCESS, and TCRdb retained only in-frame sequences with V and J called. Part of the clones is not carried over; for the studies checked, unresolved V genes explain less than half of this, and the remainder is unexplained. This sample holds 26,000 or so clones; 90% to 95% were observed only once. Approximately 12% of the sample is taken by the ten largest. From cysteine to phenylalanine, the CDR3 is 13 amino acids long. The only DNA kept is the CDR3, 39 bases in frame from the first base. Sequences MNHEY (CDR1) and SMNVEV (CDR2) are obtained from the germline V gene (reference sequence). Between the V and J ends, shortened by 3 bases and 1 base respectively, the junction contains 6 bases.

Turning to this clone: The specificity of this receptor is unknown. The input lacks base qualities; no much larger clone sits a single base away.

Sequenced input: PBMCs. Recombination joined TRBV27 with TRBJ1-1, with no D gene named confidently. The sequence came from a man aged 50-59 years with lung cancer. The DNA sequence is TGTGCCAGCAGTTTGGCCAGGAACACTGAAGCTTTCTTT. It specifies CASSLARNTEAFF.